Below, 5 T cell receptor beta chains from the same sample are listed, as sequenced in a study of identical twins. TCRdb reprocessed the 5' RACE reads via MiXCR and lists one record per CDR3 protein. Of about 700,000 distinct CDR3 sequences detected, over 8.5% appear once; the ten largest clones hold approximately 0.89%. These same data were also listed under a study on yellow fever vaccine responses in identical twins.

The sequenced material came from PBMCs. The receptors shown here come from a woman aged 18-35 years in good health.

This clonotype was counted a few times. The rearrangement joins TRBV20-1 to TRBJ2-3, with 8 nucleotides matching TRBD2. V gave up 5 bases and J gave up 3 bases; unmatched junction bases: 7. This CDR3 spans 14 amino acids. CDR1 is DFQATT, CDR2 SNEGSKA, per germline (reference sequence). CDR3 region: CSAPRGGRTDTQYF. The CDR3 nucleotides are TGCAGTGCTCCCAGGGGCGGGAGGACAGATACGCAGTATTTT.

This clonotype was counted at least ten times. The chain carries TRBV18 and TRBJ2-1, with TRBD1 matching 9 bases. V lost 1 base, J lost 5 bases, and 0 bases stayed unmatched. The CDR3 has 14 amino acids. Germline CDR1 and CDR2: KGHSH and LQKENI. Written as DNA, the CDR3 is TGTGCCAGCTCACCACGGGACAGGGACAATGAGCAGTTCTTC. Protein product: CASSPRDRDNEQFF. Using reference TRBV18 and TRBJ2-1 for the parts outside the CDR3, the full variable domain is NAGVMQNPRHLVRRRGQEARLRCSPMKGHSHVYWYRQLPEEGLKFMVYLQKENIIDESGMPKERFSAEFPKEGPSILRIQQVVRGDSAAYFCASSPRDRDNEQFFGPGTRLTVL.

The chain links TRBV20-1 to TRBJ2-2, with 8 bases lining up with TRBD1. The CDR3 has 15 residues. V trimming: 3 bases; J trimming: 7 bases; junction bases outside the gene matches: 10. CDR1 is DFQATT and CDR2 is SNEGSKA in the germline V gene (reference sequence). This chain's CDR3 is CSARVGRGLYGELFF. The CDR3 DNA follows: TGCAGTGCTAGGGTGGGCAGGGGGCTTTACGGGGAGCTGTTTTTT.

This clonotype occurred a few times. The genes are TRBV30 and TRBJ2-1; 9 nucleotides agree with TRBD1. Germline V gene data show CDR1 as GTSNPN and CDR2 as SVGIG (reference sequence). The CDR3 consists of 19 residues. J was trimmed by 3 bases and V by 1 base; bases with no gene match: 16. CDR3 sequence reads: CAWSAGTGIPDLVYNEQFF. The CDR3 DNA reads as TGTGCCTGGAGTGCAGGGACAGGGATCCCCGATTTGGTCTACAATGAGCAGTTCTTC.

This clonotype was recorded a few times. The J gene is TRBJ2-3, the V gene TRBV6-5, with D hard to call. V shed 2 bases and J shed 0 bases, with 9 bases lying between them. Germline CDR1 MNHEY, CDR2 SVGAGI. The CDR3 extends over 15 amino acids. The CDR3 bases are TGTGCCAGCAGTTACGATCCTATAAGCACAGATACGCAGTATTTT. Protein: CASSYDPISTDTQYF.